Listed below are T cell receptor beta chains from one sample, sequenced in a study of T cell repertoires in cytomegalovirus infection. TCRdb used MiXCR to reprocess the reads, holding one entry per CDR3 protein. The sample records around 100,000 distinct CDR3 sequences, about 40% being singletons. These receptors are not linked to any known antigen. Source: CD8+ T cells from cultured PBMCs, taken from culture after CMV antigen stimulation. All receptors come from a human donor in good health (CMV status not recorded). Some clones in this sample may be carry-over from other donors' samples. The CDR3 runs from the conserved cysteine through the conserved F or W. Fields, in order: V gene, clone size, CDR3 protein. Size is omitted from some rows. Given values are once, few, many or a class for expanded clones.

V: TRBV2
size: NA
CDR3: CASLEGDRYNQPQHF

V: TRBV2
size: NA
CDR3: CASRPGAGGEQFF

V: TRBV28
size: NA
CDR3: CASRRLAASETQYF

V: TRBV7-3
size: once
CDR3: CASSPEGETQYF

V: TRBV5-4
size: NA
CDR3: CASSFPGDLETQYF

V: TRBV7-9
size: NA
CDR3: CASSPAYSYEQYF

V: TRBV10-3
size: NA
CDR3: CAISESGGSSTDTQYF

V: TRBV20-1
size: few
CDR3: CSARQGHGNTIYF

V: TRBV7-9
size: few
CDR3: CASSDTGRFTEAFF

V: TRBV6-8
size: NA
CDR3: CASRPDRGDGNQPQHF

V: TRBV3-1
size: NA
CDR3: CASSPTSGELFF

V: TRBV6-1
size: few
CDR3: CASSIGPVNEQYF

V: TRBV5-1
size: many
CDR3: CASSLEGGKNTEAFF

V: TRBV25-1
size: few
CDR3: CASSEFVAGEQFF

V: TRBV27
size: NA
CDR3: CASSLYRGNQPQHF

V: TRBV7-6
size: few
CDR3: CASSLTTNEKLFF

V: TRBV5-6
size: NA
CDR3: CASSPGYTDPSDTQYF

V: TRBV6-5
size: NA
CDR3: CASSYSPPQYGYTF

V: TRBV10-3
size: NA
CDR3: CAISDTSTDTQYF

V: TRBV7-9
size: NA
CDR3: CASSLPPGTQYF

V: TRBV10-3
size: few
CDR3: CAISESSRSDEQYF

V: TRBV28
size: NA
CDR3: CASGLSPPGGGADEQFF

V: TRBV30
size: NA
CDR3: CAWRSSEIGGYTF

V: TRBV27
size: NA
CDR3: CASSFHFSNQPQHF

V: TRBV6-5
size: once
CDR3: CASSSLAGGLSEQYF

V: TRBV6-2/TRBV6-3
size: NA
CDR3: CASSYAGDTDTQYF

V: TRBV12-3/TRBV12-4
size: few
CDR3: CASSLGIQGRANYGYTF

V: TRBV20-1
size: NA
CDR3: CSARDGSSYEQYF

V: TRBV7-9
size: NA
CDR3: CASSPAGSSYEQYF

V: TRBV12-3/TRBV12-4
size: NA
CDR3: CASSFGTETQYF

V: TRBV6-5
size: NA
CDR3: CASSFSYSYEQYF

V: TRBV11-2
size: few
CDR3: CASSFGQGSAQPQHF

V: TRBV27
size: few
CDR3: CASSYGVNYGYTF

V: TRBV2
size: NA
CDR3: CASSTRGRETQYF

V: TRBV19
size: NA
CDR3: CASSFGTSSYNEQFF

V: TRBV12-3/TRBV12-4
size: few
CDR3: CASSFMPGDTEAFF

V: TRBV6-1
size: few
CDR3: CASIARGQNLYEQYF

V: TRBV4-1
size: NA
CDR3: CASSRLFDSRDTQYF

V: TRBV30
size: NA
CDR3: CAWTLGASNYGYTF

V: TRBV7-9
size: few
CDR3: CASSATTGLDKPLVSEAFF

V: TRBV12-3/TRBV12-4
size: NA
CDR3: CASRRSGGRTDTQYF

V: TRBV7-2
size: few
CDR3: CASSLLYYHNEQFF

V: TRBV2
size: NA
CDR3: CASSEVVLSGNTIYF

V: TRBV5-4
size: NA
CDR3: CASSTAPGVEQFF

V: TRBV28
size: NA
CDR3: CASSPDRGPGGYTF

V: TRBV2
size: NA
CDR3: CASGRGSTDTQYF

V: TRBV4-3
size: NA
CDR3: CTSSQDAGTGGFQPQHF

V: TRBV11-2
size: NA
CDR3: CASSSWDTGTEAFF

V: TRBV20-1
size: few
CDR3: CSARDRGERTEAFF

V: TRBV12-3/TRBV12-4
size: few
CDR3: CASSHRDRGFINYGYTF

V: TRBV5-1
size: many
CDR3: CASSPGVEPTEAFF

V: TRBV19
size: NA
CDR3: CASSLTGTGTEAFF

V: TRBV9
size: NA
CDR3: CASSVESTNEKLFF

V: TRBV7-7
size: NA
CDR3: CASSLFPSGGAEQETQYF

V: TRBV7-2
size: NA
CDR3: CASSLDREINTEAFF

V: TRBV10-3
size: NA
CDR3: CAISEYSNQPQHF

V: TRBV19
size: NA
CDR3: CASSERTYRGTQPQHF

V: TRBV7-2
size: NA
CDR3: CASSKDGTGGREQYF

V: TRBV19
size: few
CDR3: CASTTGLALDTQYF

V: TRBV7-9
size: few
CDR3: CASSYSGTNTGELFF